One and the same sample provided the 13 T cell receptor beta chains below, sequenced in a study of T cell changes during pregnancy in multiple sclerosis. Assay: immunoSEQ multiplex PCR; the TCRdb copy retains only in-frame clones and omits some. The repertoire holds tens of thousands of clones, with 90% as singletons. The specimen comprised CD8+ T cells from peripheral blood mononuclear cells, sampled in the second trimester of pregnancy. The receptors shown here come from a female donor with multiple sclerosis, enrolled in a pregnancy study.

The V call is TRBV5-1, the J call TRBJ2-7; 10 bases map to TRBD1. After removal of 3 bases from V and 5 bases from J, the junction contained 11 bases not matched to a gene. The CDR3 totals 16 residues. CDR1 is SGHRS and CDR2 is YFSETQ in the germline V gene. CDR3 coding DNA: TGCGCCAGCAGCTCGGGACAGGGGCTTGGAGAAGACGAGCAGTACTTC. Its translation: CASSSGQGLGEDEQYF.

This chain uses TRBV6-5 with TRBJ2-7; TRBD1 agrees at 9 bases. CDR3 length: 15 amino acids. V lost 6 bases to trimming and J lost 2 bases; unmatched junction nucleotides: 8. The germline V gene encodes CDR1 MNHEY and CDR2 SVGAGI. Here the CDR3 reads CASSPGTGIPYEQYF. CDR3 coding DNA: TGTGCCAGCAGCCCCGGGACAGGGATACCCTACGAGCAGTACTTC.

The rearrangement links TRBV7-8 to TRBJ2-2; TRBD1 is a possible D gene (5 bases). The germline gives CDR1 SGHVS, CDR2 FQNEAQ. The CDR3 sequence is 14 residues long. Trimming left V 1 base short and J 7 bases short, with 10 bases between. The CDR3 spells CASSLGTIGGELFF. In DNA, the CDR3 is TGTGCCAGCAGCTTAGGGACAATTGGCGGGGAGCTGTTTTTT. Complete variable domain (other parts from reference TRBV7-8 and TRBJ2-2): GAGVSQSPRYKVAKRGQDVALRCDPISGHVSLFWYQQALGQGPEFLTYFQNEAQLDKSGLPSDRFFAERPEGSVSTLKIQRTQQEDSAVYLCASSLGTIGGELFFGEGSRLTVL.

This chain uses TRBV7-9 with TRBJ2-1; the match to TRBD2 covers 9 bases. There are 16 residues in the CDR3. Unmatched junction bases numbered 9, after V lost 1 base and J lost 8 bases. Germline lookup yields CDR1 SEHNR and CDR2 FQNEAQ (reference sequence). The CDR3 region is CASSLVLASGNDEQFF. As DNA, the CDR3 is TGTGCCAGCAGCTTAGTTCTGGCTAGCGGGAACGATGAGCAGTTCTTC.

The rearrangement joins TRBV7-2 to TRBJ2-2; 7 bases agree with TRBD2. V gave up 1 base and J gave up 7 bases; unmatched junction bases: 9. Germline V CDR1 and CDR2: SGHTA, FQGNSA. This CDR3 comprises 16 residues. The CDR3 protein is CASSLGREGPGGELFF. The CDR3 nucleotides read TGTGCCAGCAGCTTAGGGAGGGAGGGCCCGGGCGGGGAGCTGTTTTTT.

The CDR3, as DNA: TGTGCCAGCAGCCCAACGAGCGGGAGCGGCTACAATGAGCAGTTCTTC. Translated: CASSPTSGSGYNEQFF. V and J are TRBV9 and TRBJ2-1, with 8 positions matching TRBD2. With 4 bases clipped from V and 3 bases from J, the junction kept 9 bases outside the gene matches. Germline V gene sequence: CDR1 SGDLS, CDR2 YYNGEE. CDR3 length: 16 amino acids.

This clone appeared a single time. The CDR3 loop reads CASSQEVADGDTQYF. CDR3 nucleotide sequence: TGCGCCAGCAGCCAAGAAGTGGCAGATGGAGATACGCAGTATTTT. The rearrangement joins TRBV4-1 to TRBJ2-3; D not certain. CDR3 length equals 15 residues. CDR1 and CDR2 (germline): MGHRA, YSYEKL. Trimming shortened V by 0 bases and J by 5 bases, and 12 bases separated the two germline ends.

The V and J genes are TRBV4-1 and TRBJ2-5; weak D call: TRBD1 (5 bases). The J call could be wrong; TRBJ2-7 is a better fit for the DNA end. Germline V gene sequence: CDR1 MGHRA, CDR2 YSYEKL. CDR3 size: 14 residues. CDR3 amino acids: CASSQADRNYEQYF. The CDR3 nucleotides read TGCGCCAGCAGCCAGGCCGACAGAAACTACGAGCAGTACTTC.

The CDR3 DNA reads as TGTGCCAGCAGCTTAGCGTATCCAGGGGGCACTGACACCATATATTTT. It translates to CASSLAYPGGTDTIYF. This chain uses TRBV7-8 with TRBJ1-3; 8 bases fit TRBD1. The length of the CDR3 is 16 residues. Trimming took 0 bases from V and 8 from J; bases not matched to a gene: 9. The germline gives CDR1 SGHVS, CDR2 FQNEAQ.

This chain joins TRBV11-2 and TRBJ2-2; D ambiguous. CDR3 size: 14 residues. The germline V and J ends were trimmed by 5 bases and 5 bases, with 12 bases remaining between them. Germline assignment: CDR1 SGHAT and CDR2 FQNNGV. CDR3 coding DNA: TGTGCCAGCAGCCCCGGCGCGAGGACCGGGGAGCTGTTTTTT. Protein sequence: CASSPGARTGELFF.

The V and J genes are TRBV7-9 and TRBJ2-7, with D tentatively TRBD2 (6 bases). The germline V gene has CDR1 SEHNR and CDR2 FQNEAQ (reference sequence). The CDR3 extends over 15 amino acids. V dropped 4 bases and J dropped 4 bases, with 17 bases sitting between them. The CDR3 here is CASSSSGLVSYEQYF. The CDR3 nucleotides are TGTGCCAGCAGCTCCTCGGGACTCGTCAGTTACGAGCAGTACTTC.

CDR3 nucleotide sequence: TGTGCCAGCAGTGAATTCGGGACAGAAAATGAAAAACTGTTTTTT. Translated, it gives CASSEFGTENEKLFF. This chain connects TRBV25-1 to TRBJ1-4, with 7 bases lining up with TRBD1. Unmatched junction bases numbered 4, after V lost 1 base and J lost 5 bases. The CDR3 covers 15 residues. Looked up from germline, CDR1 is MGHDK and CDR2 is SYGVNS.

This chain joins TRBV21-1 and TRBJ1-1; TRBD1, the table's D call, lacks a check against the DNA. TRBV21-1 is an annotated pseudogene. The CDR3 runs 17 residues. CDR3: CASSKCGTGAIDPEAFF. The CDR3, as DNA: TGTGCCAGCAGCAAATGCGGGACAGGGGCCATAGATCCTGAAGCTTTCTTT.